The subject of this entry is one T cell receptor (beta chain). As yet, its antigen is unknown. The data were taken from a study of vaccination and CD4 T cells after COVID-19. Described time point: late sampling 161 to 241 days after vaccination in three convalescent patients. Regarding treatment: approximately nine-day PBMC culture with coronavirus spike peptide pools or control peptides (ViraFEST assay). T cells were expanded with peptide pools, and expanded clonotypes were identified by TCR sequencing. Cell culture was performed with roughly 1.8 million PBMCs per well in the presence of 9 to 10 IU/ml IL-2 and 10 ug/ml peptide pools. Sequencing of the DNA from cultured CD4+ T cells was carried out with the Oncomine TCR Beta short-read assay. Each CDR3 protein is one row after TCRdb ran MiXCR on the PCR reads. The profile shows 20,000 to 25,000 distinct CDR3 sequences, 46% of them singletons. CDR1 is SGHVS and CDR2 is FQNEAQ in the germline V gene. This CDR3 is 14 amino acids long. The V segment lost 4 bases and the J segment 12 bases; nucleotides outside the gene matches: 5.

The receptor was derived from a human donor who had recovered from COVID-19. The J gene is TRBJ2-1, the V gene TRBV7-8, with 14 bases identical to TRBD2. Sequenced material: CD4+ T cells from blood, cultured in vitro, taken about 7 months after SARS-CoV-2 vaccination. The CDR3 spells CASSSGLAGVGQFF. In DNA form, the CDR3 reads TGTGCCAGCAGCTCGGGACTAGCGGGAGTAGGGCAGTTCTTC.